Listed below are T cell receptor beta chains from one sample, sequenced in a study of blood T cell repertoires in COVID-19. The data were produced by immunoSEQ multiplex PCR, yet TCRdb's version contains in-frame clones alone and is incomplete. Here the sample spans about half a million clones, approximately 85% being singletons. The sequencing input was peripheral blood. The source is a human donor in a cohort sampled during active COVID-19. The CDR3 runs from the conserved cysteine through the conserved F or W. D genes are given only for firm matches. The size field is filled for only some rows; it gives once, few, many or a size class.

.	once	TRBV7-2	TRBJ1-1	CASSLALQGWGEAFF	TGTGCCAGCAGCTTAGCGCTTCAGGGCTGGGGTGAAGCTTTCTTT
.	.	TRBV30	TRBJ1-1	CAWGPGGTEAFF	TGTGCCTGGGGGCCGGGGGGGACTGAAGCTTTCTTT
TRBD1	.	TRBV19	TRBJ1-2	CASSTRQGGGDGYTF	TGTGCCAGTAGTACTCGACAGGGAGGAGGGGATGGCTACACCTTC
TRBD1	.	TRBV2	TRBJ1-1	CASSDDRGRVSTEAFF	TGTGCCAGCAGTGACGACAGGGGGCGTGTTAGTACTGAAGCTTTCTTT
TRBD1	.	TRBV30	TRBJ2-3	CAWSVRQPGTGGTDTQYF	TGTGCCTGGAGTGTACGTCAGCCCGGGACAGGGGGCACAGATACGCAGTATTTT
.	.	TRBV25-1	TRBJ2-2	CASSDGHGELFF	TGTGCCAGCAGTGATGGGCACGGGGAGCTGTTTTTT
TRBD2	.	TRBV5-1	TRBJ2-3	CASSLAPVTSGRFTDTQYF	TGCGCCAGCAGCTTGGCACCCGTGACTAGCGGGAGGTTCACAGATACGCAGTATTTT
.	.	TRBV27	TRBJ2-1	CASSYRRGANNEQFF	TGTGCCAGCAGTTATCGCAGGGGGGCCAACAATGAGCAGTTCTTC
.	.	TRBV7-2	TRBJ1-6	CASSLERSNSPLHF	TGTGCCAGCAGCTTAGAACGGTCTAATTCACCCCTCCACTTT
TRBD1	.	TRBV30	TRBJ1-1	CAWSVQGLTEAFF	TGTGCCTGGAGTGTACAGGGGTTGACTGAAGCTTTCTTT
TRBD2	once	TRBV7-6	TRBJ2-3	CASSLVGGRPDTDTQYF	TGTGCCAGCAGCCTCGTCGGCGGGAGGCCGGACACAGATACGCAGTATTTT
.	.	TRBV24-1	TRBJ1-3	CATSDFLPSSGNTIYF	TGTGCCACCAGTGATTTTCTACCGTCCTCTGGAAACACCATATATTTT
.	.	TRBV24-1	TRBJ1-2	CATSDLNSNYGYTF	TGTGCCACCAGTGATTTGAACAGTAACTATGGCTACACCTTC
.	.	TRBV28	TRBJ2-4	CASSPGEGAKNIQYF	TGTGCCAGCAGTCCAGGGGAGGGAGCCAAAAACATTCAGTACTTC
.	.	TRBV15	TRBJ1-6	CATSPRDNSPLHF	TGTGCCACCAGCCCCCGTGATAATTCACCCCTCCACTTT
.	once	TRBV7-8	TRBJ1-5	CASSLVAGGHQPQHF	TGTGCCAGCAGCTTAGTGGCAGGCGGGCATCAGCCCCAGCATTTT
TRBD2	.	TRBV11-2	TRBJ2-2	CASRIAGRPPGELFF	TGTGCCAGCAGGATAGCGGGGCGGCCCCCCGGGGAGCTGTTTTTT
.	.	TRBV9	TRBJ2-3	CASTNGGIGDTQYF	TGTGCCAGCACCAATGGCGGGATCGGAGATACGCAGTATTTT
.	.	TRBV5-1	TRBJ2-7	CASSLGGRSSYEQYF	TGCGCCAGCAGCTTGGGTGGTAGGAGTAGCTACGAGCAGTACTTC
TRBD1	.	TRBV6-5	TRBJ2-7	CATESVRGQVYEQYF	TGTGCCACCGAAAGTGTCAGGGGGCAGGTCTACGAGCAGTACTTC
TRBD2	.	TRBV19	TRBJ2-7	CASSIGPASSGSTYEQYF	TGTGCCAGTAGTATAGGCCCGGCGAGTAGCGGGAGTACCTACGAGCAGTACTTC
.	.	TRBV19	TRBJ2-1	CASRATADSYNEQFF	TGTGCCAGTAGAGCGACAGCTGACTCCTACAATGAGCAGTTCTTC
.	.	TRBV9	TRBJ2-1	CASSVQVSSYNEQFF	TGTGCCAGCAGCGTTCAGGTTAGCTCCTACAATGAGCAGTTCTTC
.	.	TRBV6-2/TRBV6-3	TRBJ1-4	CASSRLDARQLFF	TGTGCCAGCAGCCGTCTAGATGCCCGCCAACTGTTTTTT
.	.	TRBV19	TRBJ2-5	CASKGGEETQYF	TGTGCCAGTAAAGGCGGTGAAGAGACCCAGTACTTC